This T cell receptor (beta chain) was sequenced for a study of T cells in Graves' hyperthyroidism and ophthalmopathy. Researchers amplified the TCR beta CDR3 regions from RNA transcripts. Primed by the HTBI set, a first-round RT-PCR was run on the TCR CDR3. TCRdb processed the multiplex PCR reads anew with MiXCR; each CDR3 protein has one entry. The sample yields 450,000 to 650,000 distinct CDR3 sequences, under 20% seen once. This clonotype was detected many times. Its matching antigen is unknown. Study results and limitations: The model foresaw ophthalmopathy a median about 6.5 months prior to onset. Stable hyperthyroidism was separated from ophthalmopathy by a model based on 13 V-J features.

Germline V gives CDR1 SNHLY, CDR2 FYNNEI. CDR3 size: 12 residues. Trimming took off 5 bases at V and 5 bases at J, with 9 bases between the two ends. This TCR was sampled from a woman younger than 35 with Graves' ophthalmopathy. This sequence joins TRBV2 and TRBJ1-2; D gene ambiguous. Sequencing was carried out using blood. CDR3 amino acids: CASSSHTYGYTF. The CDR3 DNA follows: TGTGCCAGCAGTTCCCACACGTATGGCTACACCTTC.